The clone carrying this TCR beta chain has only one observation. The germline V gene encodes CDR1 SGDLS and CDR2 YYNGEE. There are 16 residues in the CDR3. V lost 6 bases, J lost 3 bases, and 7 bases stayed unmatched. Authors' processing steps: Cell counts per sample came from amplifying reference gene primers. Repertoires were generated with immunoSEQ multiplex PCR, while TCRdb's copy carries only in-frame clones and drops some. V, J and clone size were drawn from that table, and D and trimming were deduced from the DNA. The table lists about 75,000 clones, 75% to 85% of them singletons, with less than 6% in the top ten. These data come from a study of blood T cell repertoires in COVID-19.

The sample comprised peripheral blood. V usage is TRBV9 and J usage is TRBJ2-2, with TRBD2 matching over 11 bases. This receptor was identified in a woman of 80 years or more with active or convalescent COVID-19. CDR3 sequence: CASTRLAGGHTGELFF. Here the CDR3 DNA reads TGTGCCAGCACTCGCCTAGCGGGGGGACACACCGGGGAGCTGTTTTTT.